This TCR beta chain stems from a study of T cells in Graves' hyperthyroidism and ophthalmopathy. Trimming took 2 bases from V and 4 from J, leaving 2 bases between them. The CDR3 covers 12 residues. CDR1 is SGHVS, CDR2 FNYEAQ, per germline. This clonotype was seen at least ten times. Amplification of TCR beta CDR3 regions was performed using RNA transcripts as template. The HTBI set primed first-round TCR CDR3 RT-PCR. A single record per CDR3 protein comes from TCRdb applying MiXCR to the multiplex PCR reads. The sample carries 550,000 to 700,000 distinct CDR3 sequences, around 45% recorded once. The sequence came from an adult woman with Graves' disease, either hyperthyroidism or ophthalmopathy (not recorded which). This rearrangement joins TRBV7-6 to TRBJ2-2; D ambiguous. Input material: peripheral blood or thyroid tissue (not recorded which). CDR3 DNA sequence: TGTGCCAGCAGCTTAACCACCGGGGAGCTGTTTTTT. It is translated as CASSLTTGELFF.